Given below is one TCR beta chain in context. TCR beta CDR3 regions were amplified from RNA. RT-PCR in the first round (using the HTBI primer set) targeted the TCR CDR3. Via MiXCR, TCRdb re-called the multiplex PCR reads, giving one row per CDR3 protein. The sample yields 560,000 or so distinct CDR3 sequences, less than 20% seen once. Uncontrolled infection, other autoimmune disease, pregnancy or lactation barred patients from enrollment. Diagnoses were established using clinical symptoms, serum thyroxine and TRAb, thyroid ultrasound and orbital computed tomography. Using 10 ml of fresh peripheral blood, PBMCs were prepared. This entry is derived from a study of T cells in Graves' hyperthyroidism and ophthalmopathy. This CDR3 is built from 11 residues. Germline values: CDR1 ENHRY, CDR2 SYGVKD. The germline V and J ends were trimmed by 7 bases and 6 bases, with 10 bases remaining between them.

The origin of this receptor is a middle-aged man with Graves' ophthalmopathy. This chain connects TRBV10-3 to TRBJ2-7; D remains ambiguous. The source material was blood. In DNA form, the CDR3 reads TGTGCCATCATGGGGTCATCCGAGCAGTACTTC. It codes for CAIMGSSEQYF.